This T cell receptor (beta chain) comes out of a study of blood T cell repertoires in COVID-19. Overall study: Donors in the United States, Italy and Spain gave samples during acute or convalescent COVID-19. In each case, the material was cDNA or gDNA derived from T cells, B-cell-depleted T cells, or PBMCs.

Original data processing: Researchers report that nucleated cell counts were estimated from reference gene primer amplification. Data came from immunoSEQ multiplex PCR; TCRdb stores just in-frame clones and leaves some out. The V and J calls and clone size come from that table; D and trimming were worked out from the DNA. The sample carries about 97,000 clones, about nine tenths recorded once. Seattle patients were enrolled during active infection and followed longitudinally. The germline CDR1 and CDR2 sequences are SGHKS and YYEKEE (reference sequence). The CDR3 is made up of 15 amino acids. V was pared by 2 bases and J by 3 bases, with 14 bases between.

The TCR sequence derives from a woman aged 45 to 65 with COVID-19, enrolled during active disease. The source material was peripheral blood. The chain couples TRBV5-5 to TRBJ1-2; D uncertain. CDR3 loop: CASSFGSRRHYGYTF. The CDR3 DNA is TGTGCCAGCAGCTTCGGGAGCCGGAGACACTATGGCTACACCTTC.